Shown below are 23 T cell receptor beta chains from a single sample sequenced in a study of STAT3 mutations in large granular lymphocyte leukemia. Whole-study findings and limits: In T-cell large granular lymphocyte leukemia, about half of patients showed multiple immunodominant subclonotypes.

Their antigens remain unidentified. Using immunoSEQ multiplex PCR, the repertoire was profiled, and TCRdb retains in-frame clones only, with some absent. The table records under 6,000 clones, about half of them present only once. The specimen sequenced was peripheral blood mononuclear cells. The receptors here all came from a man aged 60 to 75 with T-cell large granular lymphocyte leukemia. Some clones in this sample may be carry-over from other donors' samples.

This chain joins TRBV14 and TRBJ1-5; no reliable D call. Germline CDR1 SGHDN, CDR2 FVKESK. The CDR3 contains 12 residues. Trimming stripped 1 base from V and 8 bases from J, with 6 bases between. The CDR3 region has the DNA TGTGCCAGCAGCCAAGCCGATAAGCCCCAGCATTTT. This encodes CASSQADKPQHF.

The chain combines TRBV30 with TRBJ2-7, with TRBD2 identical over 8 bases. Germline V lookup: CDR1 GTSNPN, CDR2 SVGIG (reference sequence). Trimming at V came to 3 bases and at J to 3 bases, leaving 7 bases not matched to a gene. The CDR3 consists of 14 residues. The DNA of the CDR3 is TGTGCCTGGAGCCACCGGGGGGGGAACTACGAGCAGTACGTC. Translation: CAWSHRGGNYEQYV.

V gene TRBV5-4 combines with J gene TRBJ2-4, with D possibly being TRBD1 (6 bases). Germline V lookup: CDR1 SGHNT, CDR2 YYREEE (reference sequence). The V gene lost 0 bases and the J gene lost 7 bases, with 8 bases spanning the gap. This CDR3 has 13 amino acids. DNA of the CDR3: TGTGCCAGCAGCTTGGCTACAGGGAACATTCAGTACTTC. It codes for CASSLATGNIQYF. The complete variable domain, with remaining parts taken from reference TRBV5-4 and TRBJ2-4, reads ETGVTQSPTHLIKTRGQQVTLRCSSQSGHNTVSWYQQALGQGPQFIFQYYREEENGRGNFPPRFSGLQFPNYSSELNVNALELDDSALYLCASSLATGNIQYFGAGTRLSVL.

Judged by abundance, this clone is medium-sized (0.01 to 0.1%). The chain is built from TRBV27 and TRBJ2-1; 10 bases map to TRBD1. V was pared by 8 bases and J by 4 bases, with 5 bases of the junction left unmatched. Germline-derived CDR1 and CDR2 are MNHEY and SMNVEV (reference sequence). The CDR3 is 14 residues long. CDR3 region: CASALDRGYNEQFF. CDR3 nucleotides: TGTGCCAGCGCGCTGGACAGGGGGTACAATGAGCAGTTCTTC.

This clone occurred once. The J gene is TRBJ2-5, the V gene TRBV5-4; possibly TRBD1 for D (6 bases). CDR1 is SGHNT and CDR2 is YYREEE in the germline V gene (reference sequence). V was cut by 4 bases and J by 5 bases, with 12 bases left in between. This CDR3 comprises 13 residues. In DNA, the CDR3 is TGTGCCAGCAGCCTGCGGACAGCTGAGACCCAGTACTTC. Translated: CASSLRTAETQYF.

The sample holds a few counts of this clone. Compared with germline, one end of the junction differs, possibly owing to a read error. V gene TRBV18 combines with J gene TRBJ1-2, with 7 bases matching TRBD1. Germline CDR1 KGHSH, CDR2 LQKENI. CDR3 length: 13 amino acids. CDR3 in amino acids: CASSRGTAYDYTF. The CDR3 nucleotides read TGTGCCAGCTCACGAGGGACAGCCTATGACTACACCTTC.

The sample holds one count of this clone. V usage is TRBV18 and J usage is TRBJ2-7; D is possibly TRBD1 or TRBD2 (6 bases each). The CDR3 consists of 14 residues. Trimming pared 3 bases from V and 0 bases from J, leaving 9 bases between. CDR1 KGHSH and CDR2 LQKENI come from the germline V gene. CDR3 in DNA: TGTGCCAGCTCACCGGGGGGCCTCTCCTACGAGCAGTACTTC. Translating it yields CASSPGGLSYEQYF.

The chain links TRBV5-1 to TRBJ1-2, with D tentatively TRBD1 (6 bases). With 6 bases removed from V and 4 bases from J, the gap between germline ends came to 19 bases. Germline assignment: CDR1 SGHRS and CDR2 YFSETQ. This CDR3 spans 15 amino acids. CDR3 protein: CASTLSSEGGYGYTF. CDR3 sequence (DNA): TGCGCCAGCACCCTCTCCTCTGAGGGGGGCTATGGCTACACCTTC.

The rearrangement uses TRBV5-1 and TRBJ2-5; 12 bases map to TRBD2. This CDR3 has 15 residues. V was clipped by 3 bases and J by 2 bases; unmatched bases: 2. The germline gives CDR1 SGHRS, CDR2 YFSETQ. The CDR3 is CASSSLAGGQETQYF. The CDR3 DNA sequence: TGCGCCAGCAGCTCACTAGCGGGAGGACAAGAGACCCAGTACTTC.

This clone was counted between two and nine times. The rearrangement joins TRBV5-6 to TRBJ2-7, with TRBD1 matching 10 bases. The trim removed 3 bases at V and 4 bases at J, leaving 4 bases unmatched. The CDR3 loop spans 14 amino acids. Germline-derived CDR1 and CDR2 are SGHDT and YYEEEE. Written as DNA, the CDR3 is TGTGCCAGCAGCTCGACAGGGGGCGGTTACGAGCAGTACTTC. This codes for CASSSTGGGYEQYF.

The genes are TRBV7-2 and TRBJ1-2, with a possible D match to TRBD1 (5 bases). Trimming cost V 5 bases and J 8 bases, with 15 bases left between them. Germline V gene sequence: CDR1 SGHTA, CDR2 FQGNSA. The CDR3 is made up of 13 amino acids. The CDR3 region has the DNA TGTGCCAGCAGCCTCTCTCGGGCAGGGGGCTACACCTTC. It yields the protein CASSLSRAGGYTF. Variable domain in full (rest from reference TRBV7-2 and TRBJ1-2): GAGVSQSPSNKVTEKGKDVELRCDPISGHTALYWYRQSLGQGLEFLIYFQGNSAPDKSGLPSDRFSAERTGGSVSTLTIQRTQQEDSAVYLCASSLSRAGGYTFGSGTRLTVV.

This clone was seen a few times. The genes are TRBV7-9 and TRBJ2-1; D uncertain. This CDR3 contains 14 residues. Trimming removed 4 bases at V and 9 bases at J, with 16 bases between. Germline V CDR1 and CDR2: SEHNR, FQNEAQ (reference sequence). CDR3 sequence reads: CASSSSLGSGEQFF. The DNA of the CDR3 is TGTGCCAGCAGCTCCTCCTTAGGGTCAGGTGAGCAGTTCTTC.

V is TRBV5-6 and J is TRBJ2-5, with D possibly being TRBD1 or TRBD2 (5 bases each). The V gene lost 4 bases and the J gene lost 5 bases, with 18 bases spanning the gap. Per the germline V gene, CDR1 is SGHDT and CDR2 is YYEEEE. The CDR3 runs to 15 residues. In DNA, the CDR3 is TGTGCCAGCAGCCTGGGGGTCTTAGCCCCCGAGACCCAGTACTTC. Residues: CASSLGVLAPETQYF.

The CDR3 bases are TGCGCCAGCAGCTTCCACTCCGGGTACCAAGAGACCCAGTACTTC. Its translation is CASSFHSGYQETQYF. This sequence joins TRBV5-1 and TRBJ2-5; unclear D gene. This CDR3 has 15 residues. Germline assignment: CDR1 SGHRS and CDR2 YFSETQ. Trimming took off 2 bases at V and 0 bases at J, with 11 bases between the two ends.

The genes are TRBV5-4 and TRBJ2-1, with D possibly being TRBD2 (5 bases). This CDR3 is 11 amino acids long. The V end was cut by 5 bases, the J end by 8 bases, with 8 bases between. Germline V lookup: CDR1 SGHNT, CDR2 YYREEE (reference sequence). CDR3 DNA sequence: TGTGCCAGCAGTCGGGAAGATGAGCAGTTCTTC. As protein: CASSREDEQFF.

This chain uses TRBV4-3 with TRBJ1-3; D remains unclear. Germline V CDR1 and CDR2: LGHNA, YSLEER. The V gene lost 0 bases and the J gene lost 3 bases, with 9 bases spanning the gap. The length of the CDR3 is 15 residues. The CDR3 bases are TGCGCCAGCAGCCAAGATTCAGGCGTTGGAAACACCATATATTTT. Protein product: CASSQDSGVGNTIYF.

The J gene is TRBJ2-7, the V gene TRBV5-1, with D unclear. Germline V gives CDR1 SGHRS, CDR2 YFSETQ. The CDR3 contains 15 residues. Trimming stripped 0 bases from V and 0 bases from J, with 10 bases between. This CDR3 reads CASSLVGRSSYEQYF. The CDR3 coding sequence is TGCGCCAGCAGCTTGGTAGGGCGGAGCTCCTACGAGCAGTACTTC. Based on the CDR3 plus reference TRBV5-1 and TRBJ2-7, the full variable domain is KAGVTQTPRYLIKTRGQQVTLSCSPISGHRSVSWYQQTPGQGLQFLFEYFSETQRNKGNFPGRFSGRQFSNSRSEMNVSTLELGDSALYLCASSLVGRSSYEQYFGPGTRLTVT.

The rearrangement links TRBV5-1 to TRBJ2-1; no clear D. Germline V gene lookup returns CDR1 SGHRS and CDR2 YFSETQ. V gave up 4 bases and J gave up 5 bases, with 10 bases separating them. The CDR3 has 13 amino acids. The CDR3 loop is CASSPLADNEQFF. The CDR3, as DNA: TGCGCCAGCAGCCCTCTGGCGGACAATGAGCAGTTCTTC.

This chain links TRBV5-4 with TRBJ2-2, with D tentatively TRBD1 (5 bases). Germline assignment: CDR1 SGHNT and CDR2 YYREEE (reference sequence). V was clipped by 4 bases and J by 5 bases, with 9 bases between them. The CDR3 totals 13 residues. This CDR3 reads CASSERQTGELFF. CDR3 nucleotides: TGTGCCAGCAGCGAACGACAGACCGGGGAGCTGTTTTTT.

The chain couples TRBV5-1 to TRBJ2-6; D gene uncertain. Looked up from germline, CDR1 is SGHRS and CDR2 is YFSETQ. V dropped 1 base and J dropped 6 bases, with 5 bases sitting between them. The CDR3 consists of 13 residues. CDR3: CASSLLVANVLTF. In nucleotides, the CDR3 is TGCGCCAGCAGCTTGTTGGTGGCCAACGTCCTGACTTTC.

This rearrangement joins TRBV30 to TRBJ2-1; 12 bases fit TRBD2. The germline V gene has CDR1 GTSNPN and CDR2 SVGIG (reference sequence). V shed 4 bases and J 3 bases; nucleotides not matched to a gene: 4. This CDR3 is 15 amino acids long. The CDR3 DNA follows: TGTGCCTGGACTAGCGGGAGGGCTGGCTACAATGAGCAGTTCTTC. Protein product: CAWTSGRAGYNEQFF.

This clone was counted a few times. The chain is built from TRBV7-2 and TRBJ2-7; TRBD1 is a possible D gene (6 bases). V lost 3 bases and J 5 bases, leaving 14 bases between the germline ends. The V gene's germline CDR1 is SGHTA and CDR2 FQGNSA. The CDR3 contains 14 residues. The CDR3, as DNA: TGTGCCAGCAGCTTCATGGGGGCGCGAAACGAGCAGTACTTC. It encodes CASSFMGARNEQYF.

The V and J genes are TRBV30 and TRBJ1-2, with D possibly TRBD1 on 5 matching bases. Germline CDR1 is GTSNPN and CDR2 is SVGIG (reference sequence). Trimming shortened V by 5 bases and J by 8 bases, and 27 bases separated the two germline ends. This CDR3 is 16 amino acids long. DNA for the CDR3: TGTGCCTGGGGGGAGAGGGGTTCCGCCCGTCGATCCGGCTACACCTTC. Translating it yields CAWGERGSARRSGYTF.